This T cell receptor (beta chain) was observed in a study of HIV-infected children after antiretroviral therapy interruption. Noted treatment: PENTA 11 planned treatment interruption arm or continuous ART arm. This clonotype was seen repeatedly, ten times or more. CDR3 length equals 18 residues. Unique molecular identifiers were included in an RNA-based 3' RACE TCR library. MiXCR, run by TCRdb on the 3' RACE reads, gives a single entry per CDR3 protein. Of about 89,000 distinct CDR3 sequences listed, 6.9% are singletons. This sequence originates from a pool of human donors with HIV. The V and J genes are TRBV21-1 and TRBJ2-6. TRBV21-1 is termed a pseudogene. This sample comprised CD45RA+ CD4+ T cells from PBMCs, pooled from several time points, obtained from a donor given antiretroviral therapy, either interrupted or continuous. Subset of the sample: naive CD4+ CD45RA+ CD45RO- T cells. CDR3 bases: TGTGCCAGCAGCCAAAGAGGCAGGCGATTCTCTGGGGCCAACGTCCTGACTTTC. It codes for CASSQRGRRFSGANVLTF.